The present T cell receptor beta chain was sequenced within a study of control samples from healthy donors and cancer patients. Only in-frame clones appear in the TCRdb table, and some are missing; sequencing was by immunoSEQ multiplex PCR. The sample carries roughly 130,000 clones, approximately 94% recorded once. CDR3 length: 13 residues. Trimming took off 0 bases at V and 7 bases at J, with 8 bases between the two ends. CDR1 and CDR2 from the germline V gene are SGDLS and YYNGEE. Sequenced: blood. V is TRBV9 and J is TRBJ2-1; D is unresolved. This TCR was recovered from a young man in good health. The DNA of the CDR3 is TGTGCCAGCAGCGTAGGGCTCGCGAATGAGCAGTTCTTC. As protein: CASSVGLANEQFF.